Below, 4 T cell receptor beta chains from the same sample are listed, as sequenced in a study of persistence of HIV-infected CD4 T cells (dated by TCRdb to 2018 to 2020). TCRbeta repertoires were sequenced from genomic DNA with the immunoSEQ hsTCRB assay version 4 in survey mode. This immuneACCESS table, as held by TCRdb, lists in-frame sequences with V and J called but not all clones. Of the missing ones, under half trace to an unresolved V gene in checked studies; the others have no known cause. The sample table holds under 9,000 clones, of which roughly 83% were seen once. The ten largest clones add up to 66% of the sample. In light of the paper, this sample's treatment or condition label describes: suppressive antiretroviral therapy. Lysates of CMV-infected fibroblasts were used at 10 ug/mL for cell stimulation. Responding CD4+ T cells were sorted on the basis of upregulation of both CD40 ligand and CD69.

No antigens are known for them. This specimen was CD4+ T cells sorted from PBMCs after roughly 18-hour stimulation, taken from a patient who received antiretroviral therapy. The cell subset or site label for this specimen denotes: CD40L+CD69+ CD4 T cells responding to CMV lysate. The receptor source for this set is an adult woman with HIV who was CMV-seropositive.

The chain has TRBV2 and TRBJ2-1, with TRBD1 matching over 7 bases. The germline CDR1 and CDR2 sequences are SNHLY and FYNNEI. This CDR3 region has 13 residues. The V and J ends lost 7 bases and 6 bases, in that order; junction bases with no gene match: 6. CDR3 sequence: CASTIQGFNEQFF. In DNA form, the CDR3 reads TGTGCCAGCACTATACAGGGGTTCAATGAGCAGTTCTTC.

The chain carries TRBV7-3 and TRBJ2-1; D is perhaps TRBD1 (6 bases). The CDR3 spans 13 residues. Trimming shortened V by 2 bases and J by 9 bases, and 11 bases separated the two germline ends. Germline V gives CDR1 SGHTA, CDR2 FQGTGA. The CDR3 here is CASSLEDRSEQFF. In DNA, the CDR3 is TGTGCCAGCAGCTTAGAAGACAGGAGTGAGCAGTTCTTC.

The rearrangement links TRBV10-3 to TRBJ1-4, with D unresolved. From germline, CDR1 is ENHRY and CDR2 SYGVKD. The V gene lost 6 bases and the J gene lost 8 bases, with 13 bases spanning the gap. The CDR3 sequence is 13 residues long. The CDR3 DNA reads TGTGCCATCAGCGCAGGCTCACGCGAAAAACTGTTTTTT. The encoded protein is CAISAGSREKLFF.

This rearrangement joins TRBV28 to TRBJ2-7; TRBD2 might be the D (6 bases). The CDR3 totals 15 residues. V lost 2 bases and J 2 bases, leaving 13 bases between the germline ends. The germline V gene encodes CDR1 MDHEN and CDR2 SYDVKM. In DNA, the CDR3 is TGTGCCAGCAGTTTAACCGGGTCTAGCGCCTACGAGCAGTACTTC. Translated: CASSLTGSSAYEQYF.